This entry lists 26 T cell receptor beta chains sequenced from one sample in a study of patients and donors after allogeneic stem cell transplantation. TCRdb reprocessed the RT-PCR reads via MiXCR and lists one record per CDR3 protein. Here the sample spans more than 150,000 distinct CDR3 sequences, more than 35% being singletons. Input material: blood, either unsorted or a sorted T cell fraction (not recorded which). Receptors originate from a human donor who was either an allogeneic HSCT recipient or a stem cell or donor lymphocyte infusion donor (not recorded which). It is not recorded whose cells these are; they may come from a transplant donor.

This clonotype was counted ten times or more. The J gene is TRBJ1-1, the V gene TRBV10-3; 7 bases line up with TRBD1. Germline V gives CDR1 ENHRY, CDR2 SYGVKD. V shed 6 bases and J 1 base; nucleotides not matched to a gene: 5. CDR3 length equals 14 residues. The CDR3: CAISSGTENTEAFF. The CDR3 DNA follows: TGTGCCATCAGCTCCGGGACAGAGAACACTGAAGCTTTCTTT.

This clonotype was detected only a few times. The gene calls are TRBV11-2 and TRBJ1-4; D perhaps matches TRBD1 (6 bases). Germline assignment: CDR1 SGHAT and CDR2 FQNNGV. The V and J ends lost 1 base and 14 bases respectively, with 20 bases between them. The CDR3 extends over 15 amino acids. The DNA for the CDR3 is TGTGCCAGCAGCTTAGCGGTGGGGACACCTTACCCGCTGTTTTTT. Translating gives CASSLAVGTPYPLFF. The full variable domain, its missing parts supplied by reference TRBV11-2 and TRBJ1-4, is EAGVAQSPRYKIIEKRQSVAFWCNPISGHATLYWYQQILGQGPKLLIQFQNNGVVDDSQLPKDRFSAERLKGVDSTLKIQPAKLEDSAVYLCASSLAVGTPYPLFFGSGTQLSVL.

This clonotype was observed a handful of times. The chain has TRBV29-1 and TRBJ1-1, with D uncertain. V was clipped by 7 bases and J by 2 bases, with 5 bases between them. The germline gives CDR1 SQVTM, CDR2 ANQGSEA. The length of the CDR3 is 10 residues. CDR3 DNA: TGCAGCGCAGTTAACACTGAAGCTTTCTTT. Its translation: CSAVNTEAFF.

This clonotype was seen a handful of times. V gene TRBV12-3 or TRBV12-4 combines with J gene TRBJ1-1; 7 bases fit TRBD1. J gave up 4 bases and V 6 bases, and 8 bases lay outside the gene matches. This CDR3 region has 14 residues. The chain's CDR3 is CASRQQGPPTEAFF. The CDR3 DNA reads TGTGCCAGCAGGCAACAGGGGCCCCCCACTGAAGCTTTCTTT.

The chain combines TRBV4-1 with TRBJ1-2; 9 nucleotides line up with TRBD1. V dropped 2 bases and J dropped 4; count of bases not matched to a gene: 5. CDR3 length: 15 residues. Germline CDR1 is MGHRA and CDR2 is YSYEKL. The CDR3 region has the DNA TGCGCCAGCAGCCAAACAGGGGGCGCACCCTATGGCTACACCTTC. Translation gives CASSQTGGAPYGYTF.

The sample holds a few counts of this clonotype. The DNA for the CDR3 is TGCAGCGTTGGACTAGCGGGATTTTCGGAGACCCAGTACTTC. This encodes CSVGLAGFSETQYF. The J gene is TRBJ2-5, the V gene TRBV29-1; 11 bases agree with TRBD2. The CDR3 runs to 14 residues. Germline lookup yields CDR1 SQVTM and CDR2 ANQGSEA. Trimming took 4 bases from V and 5 from J; bases not matched to a gene: 6.

The sample holds a few counts of this clonotype. This chain links TRBV6-2 or TRBV6-3 with TRBJ1-5, with a weak D call TRBD1 (6 bases). The germline CDR1 and CDR2 sequences are MNHEY and SVGEGT. The CDR3 has 15 residues. Trimming pared 6 bases from V and 2 bases from J, leaving 14 bases between. CDR3 nucleotides: TGTGCCAGCAGGAAACAGGGATCTGGCAATCAGCCCCAGCATTTT. It codes for CASRKQGSGNQPQHF.

The CDR3 sequence is CASSVLDRATEAFF. The CDR3 nucleotides read TGTGCCAGCAGTGTACTCGACCGAGCCACTGAAGCTTTCTTT. The chain combines TRBV25-1 with TRBJ1-1; no firm D call. Germline V gives CDR1 MGHDK, CDR2 SYGVNS. The V end was cut by 4 bases, the J end by 4 bases, with 13 bases between. There are 14 residues in the CDR3.

The V call is TRBV6-5, the J call TRBJ1-5; a possible D gene is TRBD1 (5 bases). The CDR3 sequence is 18 residues long. The germline gives CDR1 MNHEY, CDR2 SVGAGI. Between the trimmed V and J ends, which lost 2 bases and 3 bases, there was a span of 20 bases. The CDR3 sequence is CASSYGDQRPRNNQPQHF. The CDR3 nucleotides read TGTGCCAGCAGTTACGGGGACCAGAGGCCCCGAAACAATCAGCCCCAGCATTTT.

J is TRBJ1-3 and V is TRBV13; the D is unclear. V was trimmed by 0 bases and J by 7 bases, leaving 10 bases between them. Looked up from germline, CDR1 is PRHDT and CDR2 is FYEKMQ (reference sequence). The CDR3 extends over 14 amino acids. The CDR3 is CASSLGGSRNTIYF. For the CDR3, the DNA is TGTGCCAGCAGCTTAGGGGGATCCAGGAACACCATATATTTT. The variable domain in full, completed from reference TRBV13 and TRBJ1-3, reads AAGVIQSPRHLIKEKRETATLKCYPIPRHDTVYWYQQGPGQDPQFLISFYEKMQSDKGSIPDRFSAQQFSDYHSELNMSSLELGDSALYFCASSLGGSRNTIYFGEGSWLTVV.

The chain couples TRBV27 to TRBJ2-7; D is perhaps TRBD1 (6 bases). CDR1 and CDR2 from the germline V gene are MNHEY and SMNVEV (reference sequence). This CDR3 is 13 amino acids long. V lost 3 bases, J lost 1 base, and 7 bases lay in between. CDR3 nucleotide sequence: TGTGCCAGCAGTTTCGGACAGTCCTACGAGCAGTACTTC. It translates to CASSFGQSYEQYF.

This sequence joins TRBV9 and TRBJ1-2, with D possibly matching TRBD1 (5 bases). The CDR3 is 14 residues long. CDR1 and CDR2 from the germline V gene are SGDLS and YYNGEE. V was clipped by 5 bases and J by 8 bases, with 19 bases between them. The CDR3 nucleotides read TGTGCCAGCAGAACCCAGGGAAGAGGGTACGGCTACACCTTC. It translates to CASRTQGRGYGYTF.

CDR3 sequence reads: CASSLHGTSGYNEQFF. As DNA, the CDR3 is TGCGCCAGCAGCTTGCACGGGACTAGCGGCTACAATGAGCAGTTCTTC. The V call is TRBV5-1, the J call TRBJ2-1, with 11 bases fitting TRBD2. The CDR3 extends over 16 amino acids. The V and J ends lost 1 base and 3 bases, in that order; junction bases with no gene match: 3. CDR1 and CDR2 (germline): SGHRS, YFSETQ.

The chain links TRBV30 to TRBJ1-5; D not certain. Trimming removed 1 base from V and 5 bases from J, with 15 bases in between. CDR1 GTSNPN and CDR2 SVGIG come from the germline V gene (reference sequence). The CDR3 is made up of 15 amino acids. The CDR3 region is CAWSANHGGDQPQHF. For the CDR3, the DNA is TGTGCCTGGAGTGCCAATCATGGAGGCGATCAGCCCCAGCATTTT.

This clonotype has more than one count but fewer than ten. The chain has TRBV6-5 and TRBJ1-1; 7 bases match TRBD1. The germline gives CDR1 MNHEY, CDR2 SVGAGI. J lost 3 bases, V lost 4 bases, and 11 bases had no gene match. The CDR3 extends over 16 amino acids. CDR3 sequence reads: CASSLLWDSPHTEAFF. As DNA, the CDR3 is TGTGCCAGCAGTTTACTTTGGGACAGCCCTCACACTGAAGCTTTCTTT.

The chain employs TRBV9 and TRBJ1-5; the D gene is possibly TRBD1 (5 bases). V shed 0 bases and J shed 7 bases, with 11 bases lying between them. The CDR3 has 14 amino acids. CDR1 and CDR2 from the germline V gene are SGDLS and YYNGEE. The CDR3 reads CASSVEPGKQPQHF. DNA of the CDR3: TGTGCCAGCAGCGTAGAACCAGGGAAACAGCCCCAGCATTTT.

This clonotype was seen more than once but under ten times. The rearrangement uses TRBV21-1 and TRBJ1-2; no DNA check was done on the table's D call, TRBD1. TRBV21-1 is annotated as a pseudogene. The CDR3 runs to 18 residues. In DNA, the CDR3 is TGTGCCAGCAGCAAAGTGCGAGGGGGCGAAATACCCTACTATGGCTACACCTTC. It codes for CASSKVRGGEIPYYGYTF.

This chain connects TRBV3-1 to TRBJ2-7; possible D gene TRBD1, 5 bases. Germline lookup yields CDR1 LGHDT and CDR2 YNNKEL (reference sequence). This CDR3 has 19 residues. Trimming shortened V by 1 base and J by 1 base, and 23 bases separated the two germline ends. This CDR3 reads CASSQVFGVTGPSSYEQYF. Here the CDR3 DNA reads TGTGCCAGCAGCCAAGTATTTGGAGTAACAGGCCCGTCTTCCTACGAGCAGTACTTC.

Only a few counts were recorded for this clonotype. This chain connects TRBV7-2 to TRBJ1-1; TRBD1 might be the D (6 bases). Germline CDR1 and CDR2: SGHTA and FQGNSA. The CDR3 sequence is 14 residues long. V lost 2 bases and J 4 bases, leaving 11 bases between the germline ends. This CDR3 is CASSLRGVGTEAFF. The DNA for the CDR3 is TGTGCCAGCAGCTTAAGGGGGGTTGGCACTGAAGCTTTCTTT.

This clonotype was detected only a few times. The J gene is TRBJ1-4, the V gene TRBV6-5; D might be TRBD1 (5 bases). V was shortened by 6 bases and J by 8 bases, with 13 bases between the two germline ends. The CDR3 has 13 residues. Germline CDR1 MNHEY, CDR2 SVGAGI. The CDR3 DNA reads as TGTGCCAGCAGCCCGGGGGGGACCGAAAAACTGTTTTTT. This codes for CASSPGGTEKLFF.

This chain connects TRBV7-9 to TRBJ1-5; TRBD1 is a possible D gene (5 bases). The CDR3 is 16 amino acids. Germline V lookup: CDR1 SEHNR, CDR2 FQNEAQ (reference sequence). Trimming took off 4 bases at V and 4 bases at J, with 17 bases between the two ends. CDR3 coding DNA: TGTGCCAGCAGCTCCGGTGGGGGTTTGGAGAATCAGCCCCAGCATTTT. Protein sequence: CASSSGGGLENQPQHF.

This clonotype was counted only a few times. The chain is built from TRBV27 and TRBJ1-1, with a tentative D call TRBD1 (5 bases). Germline V gives CDR1 MNHEY, CDR2 SMNVEV (reference sequence). V was clipped by 5 bases and J by 0 bases, with 10 bases between them. The CDR3 runs 14 residues. The DNA of the CDR3 is TGTGCCAGCAGTATGACGGGGGTGAACACTGAAGCTTTCTTT. Protein: CASSMTGVNTEAFF.

In its sample, this clonotype was seen many times. CDR3 in amino acids: CASSLGMNTEAFF. The CDR3 DNA reads as TGTGCCAGCAGCTTAGGGATGAACACTGAAGCTTTCTTT. The chain couples TRBV7-3 to TRBJ1-1; D not resolved. This CDR3 is 13 amino acids long. V was clipped by 2 bases and J by 0 bases, with 4 bases between them. CDR1 and CDR2 from the germline V gene are SGHTA and FQGTGA.

The J gene is TRBJ2-7, the V gene TRBV5-1; possibly TRBD1 for D (5 bases). Trimming removed 3 bases at V and 0 bases at J, with 19 bases between. CDR1 is SGHRS, CDR2 YFSETQ, per germline. CDR3 length: 17 residues. The CDR3 DNA follows: TGCGCCAGCAGCTCCCGCTCTTCGACAGCCTACTCCTACGAGCAGTACTTC. Translating gives CASSSRSSTAYSYEQYF. Full variable domain (rest looked up from reference TRBV5-1 and TRBJ2-7): KAGVTQTPRYLIKTRGQQVTLSCSPISGHRSVSWYQQTPGQGLQFLFEYFSETQRNKGNFPGRFSGRQFSNSRSEMNVSTLELGDSALYLCASSSRSSTAYSYEQYFGPGTRLTVT.

This clonotype was seen only a few times. CDR3 protein: CASSLISGSRVQYF. CDR3 bases: TGTGCCAGCAGCCTTATTAGCGGGAGTCGGGTGCAGTACTTC. The rearrangement uses TRBV12-3 or TRBV12-4 and TRBJ2-7, with 9 bases lining up with TRBD2. J gave up 9 bases and V 6 bases, and 12 bases lay outside the gene matches. The CDR3 extends over 14 amino acids.

The rearrangement uses TRBV5-8 and TRBJ1-3; weak D call: TRBD1 (5 bases). The V gene's germline CDR1 is SGHTS and CDR2 YDEGEE. There are 19 residues in the CDR3. Trimming cost V 0 bases and J 2 bases, with 21 bases left between them. In DNA, the CDR3 is TGTGCCAGCAGCTTGGTCCCCCGGCAGGGCCGGCTGGCTGGAAACACCATATATTTT. This codes for CASSLVPRQGRLAGNTIYF. The full variable domain, with the rest looked up from reference TRBV5-8 and TRBJ1-3, is EAGVTQSPTHLIKTRGQQATLRCSPISGHTSVYWYQQALGLGLQFLLWYDEGEERNRGNFPPRFSGRQFPNYSSELNVNALELEDSALYLCASSLVPRQGRLAGNTIYFGEGSWLTVV.